This T cell receptor (beta chain) came from a study of T cell responses to AZD1222 COVID-19 vaccine. This clone was seen ten or more times. Clones were sequenced by immunoSEQ multiplex PCR, and TCRdb holds only the in-frame ones, with some missing. The table records about 190,000 clones, 94% of them present only once. The CDR3 is 11 residues long. V dropped 6 bases and J dropped 11 bases, with 16 bases sitting between them. Per germline, CDR1 DFQATT and CDR2 SNEGSKA (reference sequence). The TCR comes from an adult in good health. This specimen was peripheral blood, taken on day 0 of AZD1222 vaccination. This sequence joins TRBV20-1 and TRBJ1-2, with D uncertain. Written as DNA, the CDR3 is TGCAGTGCCGGAGCGTCTGGCTTTTACACCTTC. This codes for CSAGASGFYTF.